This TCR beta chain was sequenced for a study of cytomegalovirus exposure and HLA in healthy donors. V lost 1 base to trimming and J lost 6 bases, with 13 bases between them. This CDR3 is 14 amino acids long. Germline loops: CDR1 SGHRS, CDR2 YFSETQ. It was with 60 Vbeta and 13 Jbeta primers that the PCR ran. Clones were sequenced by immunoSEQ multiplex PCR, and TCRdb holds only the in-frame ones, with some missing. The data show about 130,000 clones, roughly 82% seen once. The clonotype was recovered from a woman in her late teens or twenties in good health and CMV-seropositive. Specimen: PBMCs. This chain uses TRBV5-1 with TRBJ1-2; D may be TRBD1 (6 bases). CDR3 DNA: TGCGCCAGCAGCTTGTCTGGGGGGGCGGATGGCTACACCTTC. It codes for CASSLSGGADGYTF.